This TCR beta chain derives from a study of identical twins. V lost 5 bases to trimming and J lost 1 base; unmatched junction nucleotides: 2. CDR3 size: 16 residues. Germline CDR1 and CDR2: PRHDT and FYEKMQ (reference sequence). As to this clonotype: Antigen unknown.

TCRdb itself ran the 5' RACE reads through MiXCR, one entry per CDR3 protein. In the table there are a few hundred thousand distinct CDR3 sequences, nearly 9.5% of which are singletons. The study's findings and limits: Insertions were fewer in abundant cord blood beta clonotypes, whereas memory repertoires showed none of this pattern.

The data were also submitted as part of a second study, on yellow fever vaccine responses in identical twins.

The J gene is TRBJ2-6, the V gene TRBV13; TRBD1 matches at 10 bases. The specimen sequenced was CD8+ T cells sorted from blood. The receptor was derived from a woman aged 18 to 35 in good health. The CDR3 is CASSPDRGSGANVLTF. CDR3 coding DNA: TGTGCCAGCAGCCCGGACAGGGGGTCTGGGGCCAACGTCCTGACTTTC. Full variable domain (remainder filled in from reference TRBV13 and TRBJ2-6): AAGVIQSPRHLIKEKRETATLKCYPIPRHDTVYWYQQGPGQDPQFLISFYEKMQSDKGSIPDRFSAQQFSDYHSELNMSSLELGDSALYFCASSPDRGSGANVLTFGAGSRLTVL.